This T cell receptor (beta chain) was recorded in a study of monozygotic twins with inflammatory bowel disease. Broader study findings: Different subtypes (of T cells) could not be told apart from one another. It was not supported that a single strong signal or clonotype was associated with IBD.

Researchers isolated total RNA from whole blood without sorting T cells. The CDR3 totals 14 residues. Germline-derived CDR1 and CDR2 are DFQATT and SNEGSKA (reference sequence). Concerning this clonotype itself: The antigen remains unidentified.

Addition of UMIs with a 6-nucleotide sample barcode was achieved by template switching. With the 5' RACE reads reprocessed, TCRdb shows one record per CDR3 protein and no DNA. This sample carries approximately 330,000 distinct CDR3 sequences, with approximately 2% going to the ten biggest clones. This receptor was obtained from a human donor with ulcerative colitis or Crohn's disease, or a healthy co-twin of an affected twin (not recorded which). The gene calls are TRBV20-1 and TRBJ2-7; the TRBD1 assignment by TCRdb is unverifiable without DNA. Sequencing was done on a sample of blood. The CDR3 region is CSAGVGGVSYEQYF.